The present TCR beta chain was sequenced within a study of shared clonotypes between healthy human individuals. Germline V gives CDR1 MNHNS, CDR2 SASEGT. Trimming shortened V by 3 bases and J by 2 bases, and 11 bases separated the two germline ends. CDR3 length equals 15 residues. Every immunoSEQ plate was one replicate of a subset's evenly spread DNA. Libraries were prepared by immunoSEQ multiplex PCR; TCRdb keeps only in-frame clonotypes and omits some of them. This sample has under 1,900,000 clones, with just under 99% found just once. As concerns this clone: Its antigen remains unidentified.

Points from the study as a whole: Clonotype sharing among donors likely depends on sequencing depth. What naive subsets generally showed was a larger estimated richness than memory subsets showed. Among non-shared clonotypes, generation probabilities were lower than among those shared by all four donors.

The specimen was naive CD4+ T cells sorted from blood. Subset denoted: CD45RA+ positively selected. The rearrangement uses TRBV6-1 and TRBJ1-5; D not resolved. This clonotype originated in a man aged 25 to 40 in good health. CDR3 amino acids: CASSDRRAGNQPQHF. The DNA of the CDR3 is TGTGCCAGCAGTGACCGAAGGGCTGGCAATCAGCCCCAGCATTTT.